This entry is about one TCR beta chain. The data were obtained in a study of blood T cell repertoires in COVID-19. Measured with immunoSEQ multiplex PCR; TCRdb has only the in-frame clones, and not every one. This table holds 80,000 or so clones, 70% to 90% found once. The receptor was isolated from a man in his 60s with COVID-19, enrolled during active disease. Sequenced input: peripheral blood.

CDR3 coding DNA: TGTGCCAGCAGCGTGCGGGGTGGAGGCTACACCTTC. This translates into CASSVRGGGYTF. The chain links TRBV12-3 or TRBV12-4 to TRBJ1-2, with D hard to call. The CDR3 spans 12 residues. With 6 bases removed from V and 8 bases from J, the gap between germline ends came to 13 bases.